This T cell receptor beta chain was captured by sequencing in a study of ipilimumab plus nivolumab after autologous stem cell transplantation. At the level of the study: Median doses per patient: roughly five ipilimumab, 7 or 8 nivolumab. Myeloma cases were transplant-naive high-risk or relapsed within 3 years post first autologous transplant. General observations from the study: TCR repertoire, Treg phenotype and gut microbiota reportedly support more study of this approach.

To note about this clone: Its antigen remains unknown.

The V gene lost 3 bases and the J gene lost 5 bases, with 14 bases spanning the gap. The V gene's germline CDR1 is MDHEN and CDR2 SYDVKM. The CDR3 is made up of 15 amino acids. Using immunoSEQ multiplex PCR, the repertoire was profiled, and TCRdb retains in-frame clones only, with some absent. Among about 40,000 clones listed, 92% were seen once. Dosing: nivolumab 3 mg/kg IV, weeks 1, 4, 7, 10, then every two weeks to week 26. This TCR derives from a male donor with multiple myeloma. Specimen: PBMCs, collected in a trial of ipilimumab plus nivolumab as post-transplant consolidation. The V gene is TRBV28, the J gene TRBJ2-1; D may be TRBD2 (6 bases). The CDR3 sequence: CASSFGGTVHNEQFF. The DNA for the CDR3 is TGTGCCAGCAGTTTCGGAGGGACTGTTCACAATGAGCAGTTCTTC.